One and the same sample provided the 18 T cell receptor beta chains below, sequenced in a study of CD4 T cells in relation to SARS-CoV-2 and coronaviruses. Antigens of these TCRs are unknown. Before the COVID-19 pandemic, during about 2010-2018, CD4+ T cells were taken from unexposed donors. Isolation of CD4+ T cells took place after less than 13 days in culture. Measured with immunoSEQ multiplex PCR; TCRdb has only the in-frame clones, and not every one. The repertoire has about 20,000 clones, roughly 73% of them found once; the top ten carry approximately 19%. Sequencing used CD4+ T cells from PBMCs, cultured in vitro. These receptors all come from a human donor in good health.

This clone occurred once. The chain combines TRBV30 with TRBJ2-3; D tentatively reads TRBD1 or TRBD2 (5 bases each). This CDR3 region has 12 residues. V lost 5 bases and J 5 bases, leaving 11 bases between the germline ends. CDR1 is GTSNPN, CDR2 SVGIG, per germline (reference sequence). For the CDR3, the DNA is TGTGCCTGGGGCTATGGGGGAGATACGCAGTATTTT. This encodes CAWGYGGDTQYF.

The rearrangement joins TRBV19 to TRBJ2-1; D is unresolved. Germline V CDR1 and CDR2: LNHDA, SQIVND (reference sequence). The CDR3 has 12 residues. V lost 5 bases, J lost 4 bases, and 6 bases lay in between. The CDR3 spells CASSLLYNEQFF. The CDR3 region has the DNA TGTGCCAGTAGTCTCCTTTACAATGAGCAGTTCTTC.

This chain joins TRBV19 and TRBJ1-1, with TRBD1 matching 9 bases. This CDR3 region has 14 residues. Per the germline V gene, CDR1 is LNHDA and CDR2 is SQIVND (reference sequence). With V trimmed by 6 bases and J by 1 base, 3 bases remained unmatched. CDR3 sequence reads: CASRRQGGNTEAFF. CDR3 coding DNA: TGTGCCAGTAGGAGACAGGGGGGGAACACTGAAGCTTTCTTT.

This sequence joins TRBV19 and TRBJ1-5; 7 bases are shared with TRBD1. The CDR3 has 18 amino acids. CDR1 is LNHDA and CDR2 is SQIVND in the germline V gene (reference sequence). V shed 4 bases and J 0 bases; nucleotides not matched to a gene: 12. The CDR3 loop reads CASSKDRFSAYSNQPQHF. For the CDR3, the DNA is TGTGCCAGTAGTAAGGACAGGTTTTCGGCTTATAGCAATCAGCCCCAGCATTTT. Full variable domain (rest looked up from reference TRBV19 and TRBJ1-5): DGGITQSPKYLFRKEGQNVTLSCEQNLNHDAMYWYRQDPGQGLRLIYYSQIVNDFQKGDIAEGYSVSREKKESFPLTVTSAQKNPTAFYLCASSKDRFSAYSNQPQHFGDGTRLSIL.

The chain has TRBV7-8 and TRBJ2-7; D might be TRBD2 (5 bases). V dropped 2 bases and J dropped 6 bases, with 11 bases sitting between them. CDR3 size: 13 residues. Germline CDR1 SGHVS, CDR2 FQNEAQ. The CDR3 loop is CASSLLRVSEQYF. CDR3 DNA sequence: TGTGCCAGCAGCTTACTGAGGGTCAGCGAGCAGTACTTC.

This clone has a handful of counts. The chain joins TRBV4-2 to TRBJ2-2; 11 bases are shared with TRBD1. V lost 3 bases to trimming and J lost 5 bases; unmatched junction nucleotides: 2. Germline CDR1 LGHNA, CDR2 YNFKEQ. This CDR3 is 15 amino acids long. DNA of the CDR3: TGTGCCAGCAGCCAGGACAGGGGGCTAACCGGGGAGCTGTTTTTT. This translates into CASSQDRGLTGELFF.

This chain connects TRBV24-1 to TRBJ2-1; D is ambiguous. V lost 4 bases and J 7 bases, leaving 13 bases between the germline ends. The CDR3 has 14 residues. From germline, CDR1 is KGHDR and CDR2 SFDVKD. In DNA form, the CDR3 reads TGTGCCACCAGTGACTCGCCGGTAGGGAATGAGCAGTTCTTC. Translating gives CATSDSPVGNEQFF.

This sequence joins TRBV19 and TRBJ1-5, with 8 bases matching TRBD1. V was pared by 7 bases and J by 1 base, with 6 bases of the junction left unmatched. The germline V gene has CDR1 LNHDA and CDR2 SQIVND (reference sequence). CDR3 size: 15 residues. CDR3 protein: CASKRGQESNQPQHF. CDR3 in DNA: TGTGCCAGTAAAAGGGGACAGGAAAGCAATCAGCCCCAGCATTTT.

The chain combines TRBV3-1 (or the pseudogene TRBV3-2) with TRBJ2-2; TRBD2 aligns across 11 bases. The trim removed 5 bases at V and 7 bases at J, leaving 9 bases unmatched. The CDR3 is made up of 16 amino acids. CDR1 is LGHDT and CDR2 is YNNKEL in the germline V gene (reference sequence). This CDR3 is CASSYKLAGVLGELFF. The CDR3 DNA reads as TGTGCCAGCAGCTATAAACTAGCGGGAGTTCTCGGGGAGCTGTTTTTT.

This clone has a single count. The V call is TRBV10-3, the J call TRBJ2-1; 8 nucleotides agree with TRBD1. Germline V gene sequence: CDR1 ENHRY, CDR2 SYGVKD. J gave up 8 bases and V 0 bases, and 6 bases lay outside the gene matches. This CDR3 comprises 15 residues. The CDR3 DNA follows: TGTGCCATCAGTGAGTCTGGACAGGGTAGGGATGAGCAGTTCTTC. It codes for CAISESGQGRDEQFF.

This clone was recorded only once. The V call is TRBV24-1, the J call TRBJ2-2, with 7 bases identical to TRBD1. V was clipped by 0 bases and J by 4 bases; unmatched bases: 10. The CDR3 consists of 18 residues. CDR1 and CDR2 (germline): KGHDR, SFDVKD. DNA of the CDR3: TGTGCCACCAGTGATTTGAGGCTCGACAGGGTCGGCACCGGGGAGCTGTTTTTT. It yields the protein CATSDLRLDRVGTGELFF.

The chain has TRBV19 and TRBJ2-1; no reliable D call. V lost 4 bases, J lost 4 bases, and 2 bases lay in between. Germline-derived CDR1 and CDR2 are LNHDA and SQIVND (reference sequence). There are 11 residues in the CDR3. The CDR3: CASSTYNEQFF. CDR3 bases: TGTGCCAGTAGTACATACAATGAGCAGTTCTTC.

The rearrangement uses TRBV10-3 and TRBJ2-1; 9 bases map to TRBD2. After removal of 0 bases from V and 0 bases from J, the junction contained 0 bases not matched to a gene. CDR3 length: 16 residues. The germline gives CDR1 ENHRY, CDR2 SYGVKD. CDR3 loop: CAISESSGSSYNEQFF. The DNA of the CDR3 is TGTGCCATCAGTGAGTCTAGCGGGAGCTCCTACAATGAGCAGTTCTTC.

This chain links TRBV29-1 with TRBJ2-3; unclear D gene. V was trimmed by 5 bases and J by 4 bases, leaving 10 bases between them. CDR1 is SQVTM and CDR2 is ANQGSEA in the germline V gene. The length of the CDR3 is 12 residues. CDR3 sequence (DNA): TGCAGCGTTAGAAGTCCTGCAGATACGCAGTATTTT. Translating gives CSVRSPADTQYF.

The chain recombines TRBV10-2 with TRBJ1-5; no reliable D call. Deletions cut 2 bases from V and 6 bases from J, with 8 bases between. This CDR3 has 13 residues. The germline V gene has CDR1 WSHSY and CDR2 SAAADI. CDR3 sequence (DNA): TGCGCCAGCAGTGAGGGCCGGTCTCAGCCCCAGCATTTT. It encodes CASSEGRSQPQHF.

The V gene is TRBV24-1, the J gene TRBJ1-5, with TRBD1 matching 7 bases. The length of the CDR3 is 13 residues. V was pared by 9 bases and J by 5 bases, with 6 bases of the junction left unmatched. The V gene's germline CDR1 is KGHDR and CDR2 SFDVKD. In DNA form, the CDR3 reads TGTGCCACCGCCGGGACAGAATATCAGCCCCAGCATTTT. As protein: CATAGTEYQPQHF.

J is TRBJ1-5 and V is TRBV7-8, with D uncertain. V was shortened by 1 base and J by 0 bases, with 10 bases between the two germline ends. Germline loops: CDR1 SGHVS, CDR2 FQNEAQ. CDR3 length equals 16 residues. The CDR3 region has the DNA TGTGCCAGCAGCTTAGTTGAGGCGGCTAGCAATCAGCCCCAGCATTTT. Translation gives CASSLVEAASNQPQHF.

The chain couples TRBV11-1 to TRBJ1-1; possibly TRBD1 for D (5 bases). The CDR3 contains 13 residues. Trimming shortened V by 6 bases and J by 2 bases, and 10 bases separated the two germline ends. The germline CDR1 and CDR2 sequences are SGHAT and FQDESV (reference sequence). The DNA for the CDR3 is TGTGCCAGCAGACTACAGGTAAACACTGAAGCTTTCTTT. Protein sequence: CASRLQVNTEAFF.